This T cell receptor beta chain originates from a study of cytomegalovirus exposure and HLA in healthy donors. Study as a whole: Of around 400 genotyped donors, more than 75% grouped in the Caucasian-associated ancestry cluster.

Amplification used 60 Vbeta primers and 13 Jbeta primers. The method was immunoSEQ multiplex PCR; TCRdb's version includes in-frame clones alone and lacks a portion of them. The sample includes about 140,000 clones, roughly 76% of them seen just once. Study observations and caveats: Later genetic work tied a missense DCLRE1C variant to beta-chain V and J trimming. Apparent HLA restriction characterized most CMV-associated TCR beta chains in a later analysis.

A note on this clone: What it recognizes is unknown.

The TCR sequence derives from a man between 18 and 35 years old in good health and CMV-seronegative. Sequences were obtained from PBMCs.

The CDR3 DNA reads as TGTGCCAGCAGAAACCGGGACAGCCCGAACACCGGGGAGCTGTTTTTT. Residues: CASRNRDSPNTGELFF. The V gene is TRBV6-4, the J gene TRBJ2-2; 7 nucleotides align to TRBD1. CDR3 length: 16 residues. In germline, CDR1 is MRHNA, CDR2 SNTAGT. Germline trimming cut 6 bases from V and 0 bases from J; bases unmatched to any gene: 7.